This T cell receptor beta chain was identified during a study of vaccination effects on CD4 cells after COVID-19 (dated by TCRdb to between 2020 and 2023). Regarding the research as a whole: Participants received two doses of either the BNT162b2 or the mRNA-1273 mRNA SARS-CoV-2 vaccine. In a couple of convalescent patients, pre-vaccine samples were collected 16 days and one week ahead of the first dose, 142 and 148 days after COVID-19 diagnosis. SARS-CoV-2 spike-specific CD4+ TCR repertoires from before and after mRNA vaccination were compared in COVID-19 convalescent patients and in infection-naive vaccine recipients. A total of over nine COVID-19 convalescent patients and several SARS-CoV-2-naive healthy vaccine recipients were included in the full study. The Oncomine TCR Beta short-read assay on an Illumina iSeq 100 was used to sequence cultures from other donors in the study.

Libraries came from the immunoSEQ multiplex PCR assay. DNA from the cultured and isolated CD4+ T cells underwent TCR beta CDR3 sequencing. Per the original workflow: Non-productive TCR sequences were removed and reads were trimmed to the CDR3 region, keeping CDR3s of at least 7 amino acids. Antigen-specific clonotypes were identified using the MANAFEST web app by comparison of expansion in peptide wells against reference cultures. For clones to be considered positive, expansion at FDR<0.05 versus reference and all other wells, an odds ratio above 5, and a frequency above 0.1% in two replicate wells were required. Cross-reactive clonotypes were defined as significantly expanded in SARS-CoV-2 spike wells and in at least one common cold coronavirus spike condition. CDR3 similarity was assessed by Levenshtein distance with the stringdist R package, and unrooted trees were built with ape in R 3.6.1. TCRdb retrieved this table from immuneACCESS and kept in-frame rearrangements only. Not all clones are present; in checked studies, unresolved V genes account for under half, and no reason is known for the remainder. V and J calls and clone size are copied from that table; D and trimming were computed from the DNA. This sample holds around 47,000 clones; roughly 70% were observed only once. The biggest ten clones account for 25% to 35% of the sample.

V is trimmed back by 4 bases and J by 3 bases, and the junction contains 0 bases that no gene match accounts for. Looking up the germline V gene yields CDR1 SGHTA and CDR2 FQGNSA. The CDR3 holds 14 amino acids from the cysteine to the phenylalanine. Only the CDR3 DNA stays, 42 bases, in frame from base 1. To identify antigen-specific CD4+ T cell clonotypes by their expansion, the ViraFEST assay first stimulated PBMC with viral peptide pools and then applied TCR sequencing. After around 10 days of culture, CD4+ T cells were isolated with the EasySep CD4+ T cell isolation kit. Convalescent patients had PCR-confirmed SARS-CoV-2 infection between March and December 2020, before Alpha, Beta and Delta variants emerged in the United States. Each well held some 1.9 million PBMC cultured in IMDM containing approximately 5% human AB serum, about 10 IU/ml IL-2 and gentamicin, along with about 9.3 ug/ml peptides. Half of the culture medium was replaced with fresh IL-2-containing medium on days 3 and 7. Unless noted otherwise, every peptide stimulation condition was cultured in triplicate wells. Using Ficoll-Paque Plus gradient centrifugation, PBMC were separated from whole blood and then either used fresh or cryopreserved at -140C. Genomic DNA was extracted from cultured CD4+ T cells with the QIAamp micro DNA kit.

The paper's findings and limits, for the study overall: Clones induced by infection and clones induced by vaccination both contracted markedly at late timepoints after vaccination, which fits with T cell responses waning over time. Limitations of the study were the small number of convalescent patients and the absence of early post-infection timepoints. In convalescent patients, the post-vaccine spike-reactive repertoire was composed mainly of new vaccine-induced clones that were largely distinct from infection-induced clones.

This clone was found a few times. Its recognized antigen is unknown. The input lacks base qualities; no much larger clone sits a single base away. The chain was built from TRBV7-2 and TRBJ2-1; 10 central nucleotides agree with TRBD1. The clonotype originates from a human donor who had a prior SARS-CoV-2 infection. The sequencing used CD4+ T cells from PBMCs cultured with a peptide pool, collected before COVID-19 vaccination. The CDR3 region has the sequence CASSWDRGYNEQFF. The nucleotides read TGTGCCAGCAGCTGGGACAGGGGCTACAATGAGCAGTTCTTC.